Many counts were recorded for the clone carrying this T cell receptor (beta chain). The TCR beta CDR3 regions underwent amplification using RNA transcripts as the source. TCR CDR3 underwent first-round RT-PCR with the HTBI primer set. From the multiplex PCR reads, TCRdb called clonotypes with MiXCR, one entry per CDR3 protein. The sample consists of approximately 300,000 distinct CDR3 sequences, 15% to 20% of them appearing once. Germline V CDR1 and CDR2: MNHNS, SASEGT. This CDR3 spans 14 amino acids. The ends were cut back, 6 bases at V and 3 bases at J, with 15 bases in the middle. This sample stems from a study of T cells in Graves' hyperthyroidism and ophthalmopathy.

Sequenced sample: blood. This receptor was obtained from a man aged 25 to 40 with Graves' hyperthyroidism. This chain links TRBV6-1 with TRBJ2-7; no definite D call. CDR3: CASSLDRFRYEQYF. The CDR3 nucleotides read TGTGCCAGCAGCCTAGACCGGTTTCGCTACGAGCAGTACTTC.